This TCR beta chain is drawn from a study of T cell changes during pregnancy in multiple sclerosis. Using immunoSEQ multiplex PCR, the repertoire was profiled, and TCRdb retains in-frame clones only, with some absent. The sample includes almost 50,000 clones, around 94% of them seen just once. The CDR3 runs 14 residues. The germline V and J ends were trimmed by 3 bases and 5 bases, with 16 bases remaining between them. Germline-derived CDR1 and CDR2 are GTSNPN and SVGIG (reference sequence). The V and J genes are TRBV30 and TRBJ1-1; D uncertain. The sequence was obtained from a female donor in good health, enrolled as a control in a pregnancy study. The sample here was CD4+ T cells from peripheral blood mononuclear cells, taken in the second trimester of pregnancy. The CDR3 loop is CAWRVTKVWTEAFF. The CDR3 DNA follows: TGTGCCTGGAGAGTGACTAAGGTGTGGACTGAAGCTTTCTTT.